This T cell receptor beta chain was found in a study of OX40 agonist ivuxolimab in advanced cancers. Profiling relied on immunoSEQ multiplex PCR, and the TCRdb table lists in-frame clones only, not all of them. Among tens of thousands of clones, roughly 90% were seen once, and the ten largest hold less than 0.8%. The CDR3 length is 16 residues. Germline values: CDR1 SGHRS, CDR2 YFSETQ. The germline V and J ends were trimmed by 2 bases and 0 bases, with 14 bases remaining between them. This sequence was found in an adult with an advanced solid tumor such as melanoma, head and neck, liver or kidney cancer. This chain links TRBV5-1 with TRBJ1-2; TRBD1 might be the D (5 bases). The starting material was CD4+ or CD8+ T cells sorted from blood, obtained in a trial of the OX40 agonist ivuxolimab. The CDR3 region is CASSFAPGSANYGYTF. The CDR3 DNA is TGCGCCAGCAGCTTCGCACCAGGGTCTGCTAACTATGGCTACACCTTC.